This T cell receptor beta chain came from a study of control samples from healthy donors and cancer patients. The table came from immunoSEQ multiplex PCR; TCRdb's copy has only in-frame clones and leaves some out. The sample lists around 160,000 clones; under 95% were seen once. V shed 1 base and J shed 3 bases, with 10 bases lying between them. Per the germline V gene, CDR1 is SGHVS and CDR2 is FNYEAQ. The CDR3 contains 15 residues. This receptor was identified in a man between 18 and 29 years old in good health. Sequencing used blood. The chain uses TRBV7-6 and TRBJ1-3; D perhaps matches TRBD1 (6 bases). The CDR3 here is CASSLEQGYGNTIYF. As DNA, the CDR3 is TGTGCCAGCAGCTTAGAGCAGGGGTATGGAAACACCATATATTTT. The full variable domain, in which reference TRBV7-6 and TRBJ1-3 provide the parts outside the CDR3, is GAGVSQSPRYKVTKRGQDVALRCDPISGHVSLYWYRQALGQGPEFLTYFNYEAQQDKSGLPNDRFSAERPEGSISTLTIQRTEQRDSAMYRCASSLEQGYGNTIYFGEGSWLTVV.